The following is a TCR beta chain sequence with its context. The target antigen is unknown. The sample comes from a study of T-cell reconstitution after alpha-beta-depleted transplantation in children. Study-level results: Hyperexpanded clones declined; after one year, newly produced T cells mostly supplied diversity.

The TCRbeta library was prepared with unique molecular identifiers. TCRdb fed the PCR reads into MiXCR, producing one record per CDR3 protein. Among 4,200 or so distinct CDR3 sequences listed, roughly 24% were seen once. The CDR3 sequence is 16 residues long. V shed 6 bases, J shed 4 bases, and the junction held 14 bases outside the gene matches. Germline V gene data show CDR1 as SEHNR and CDR2 as FQNEAQ (reference sequence). V gene TRBV7-9 combines with J gene TRBJ1-1, with 7 bases fitting TRBD1. The sample consisted of PBMCs, mostly from graft donor cells, taken 60 days after TCRalphabeta/CD19-depleted stem cell transplant. The origin of this receptor is a boy in the first two years of life who had a stem cell transplant for acute myeloid leukemia, so the T cells may come from the graft donor. In nucleotides, the CDR3 is TGTGCCAGCAGTACCACAGGGGCAGGGAAGGGCACTGAAGCTTTCTTT. Its protein is CASSTTGAGKGTEAFF.